Described below is a single TCR beta chain sequence and its context. The data were taken from a study of blood T cell repertoires in COVID-19. For the study at large: Whether acute or convalescent, the COVID-19 samples came from the United States, Italy and Spain.

CDR3 size: 14 residues. The germline CDR1 and CDR2 sequences are SNHLY and FYNNEI. V lost 6 bases, J lost 0 bases, and 9 bases lay in between. The assay was immunoSEQ multiplex PCR, and TCRdb's table has in-frame clones only and misses some. This sample has 350,000 to 450,000 clones, with less than 90% found just once. The TCR sequence derives from a woman between 50 and 59 years old who had recovered from COVID-19. The sample was PBMCs or T cells enriched from blood (not recorded which). The rearrangement uses TRBV2 and TRBJ1-3; a possible D gene is TRBD1 (5 bases). CDR3 sequence: CASRNGGSGNTIYF. The CDR3 nucleotides are TGTGCCAGCAGAAACGGGGGCTCTGGAAACACCATATATTTT.